This T cell receptor (beta chain) was sequenced during a study of blood T cells in healthy people across ages. This clonotype was counted a few times. The antigen remains unidentified. General observations from the study: It was held that diversity estimates obtained from one million T cells represented underestimates. The lack of PBMC sorting stopped any conclusive naive versus antigen-experienced comparison.

Together with a sample-barcoded 5' primer, a J-beta primer mix was included in a second PCR lasting 7 to 11 cycles. TCRdb reprocessed the 5' RACE reads via MiXCR and lists one record per CDR3 protein. The sample yields 600,000 or so distinct CDR3 sequences, approximately 21% seen once. The sample consisted of blood. The clonotype originates from a man aged 70-80 years in good health.

The CDR3 DNA reads TGTGCCAGCAGCTTAGTGGAGGGATCCAAAGGCTACACCTTC. Protein product: CASSLVEGSKGYTF. This chain joins TRBV7-8 and TRBJ1-2; the D is unclear. Trimming took off 1 base at V and 8 bases at J, with 14 bases between the two ends. CDR3 length: 14 residues. Per germline, CDR1 SGHVS and CDR2 FQNEAQ.